Listed below are T cell receptor beta chains from one sample, sequenced in a study of blood T cell repertoires in COVID-19. Sequencing used immunoSEQ multiplex PCR; TCRdb keeps in-frame clones, though not all of them. The sample has about 110,000 clones, about 84% seen once. The sample taken for sequencing was peripheral blood. The source is a woman aged 55-69 years with acute or convalescent COVID-19. Each CDR3 is given with its conserved first and last residue. The D gene is left open where the match is weak. Some rows mark clone size as missing; the rest say once, few, many or name a class of expanded clone.

>few|TRBJ2-2|TRBV2|TRBD1
CASSLQGADTGELFF
TGTGCCAGCAGTTTACAGGGGGCGGACACCGGGGAGCTGTTTTTT
>once|TRBJ2-1|TRBV19|TRBD2
CASSLTSGDYNEQFF
TGTGCCAGTAGTCTTACTAGCGGGGACTACAATGAGCAGTTCTTC
>-|TRBJ1-1|TRBV9|TRBD1
CASSAYRGPPEAFF
TGTGCCAGCAGCGCCTACAGGGGTCCCCCTGAAGCTTTCTTT
>-|TRBJ2-3|TRBV5-1|TRBD2
CASSKGLATTDTQYF
TGCGCCAGCAGCAAAGGACTAGCTACGACAGATACGCAGTATTTT
>-|TRBJ2-1|TRBV12-5|TRBD2
CASGSPGTSGRARYNEQFF
TGTGCTAGTGGTTCCCCCGGGACTAGCGGGAGGGCCCGATACAATGAGCAGTTCTTC
>-|TRBJ1-5|TRBV10-2|-
CASSEGRRQPQHF
TGCGCCAGCAGTGAGGGTAGGAGGCAGCCCCAGCATTTT
>-|TRBJ2-1|TRBV29-1|TRBD2
CSLLGRGRRNEQFF
TGCAGTCTTCTTGGGCGCGGGAGGCGGAATGAGCAGTTCTTC
>-|TRBJ1-2|TRBV4-1|-
CASSQEPRSQVGYGYTF
TGCGCCAGCAGCCAAGAGCCTCGATCACAGGTCGGCTATGGCTACACCTTC
>-|TRBJ1-1|TRBV6-1|-
CASSYTGLEAFF
TGTGCCAGCAGTTATACAGGGTTGGAAGCTTTCTTT
>-|TRBJ2-1|TRBV11-2|-
CASSLAWSRRDKGNEQFF
TGTGCCAGCAGCTTAGCTTGGAGCAGGCGGGATAAAGGCAATGAGCAGTTCTTC
>-|TRBJ1-1|TRBV19|-
CASRLAVNTEAFF
TGTGCCAGTAGGTTGGCGGTAAACACTGAAGCTTTCTTT
>-|TRBJ1-1|TRBV6-5|-
CASTLRGGMNTEAFF
TGTGCCAGCACCCTACGAGGGGGAATGAACACTGAAGCTTTCTTT
>-|TRBJ2-5|TRBV9|TRBD2
CASSLAGGQETQYF
TGTGCCAGCAGTCTAGCGGGGGGCCAAGAGACCCAGTACTTC
>-|TRBJ1-2|TRBV30|-
CAGDSGRGDSYGYTF
TGTGCGGGGGATAGCGGCCGGGGCGATTCGTATGGCTACACCTTC
>-|TRBJ2-7|TRBV28|TRBD1
CASSGQGSEQYF
TGTGCCAGCAGCGGACAGGGTAGCGAGCAGTACTTC
>-|TRBJ2-1|TRBV19|-
CASSIQGTSLDEQFF
TGTGCCAGTAGTATACAAGGAACTAGTTTAGATGAGCAGTTCTTC
>-|TRBJ1-5|TRBV6-1|TRBD1
CASSEFGTGHQPQHF
TGTGCCAGCAGTGAATTCGGGACAGGGCATCAGCCCCAGCATTTT
>few|TRBJ2-5|TRBV5-1|-
CASSLELVETQYF
TGCGCCAGCAGCTTGGAGTTAGTGGAGACCCAGTACTTC
>-|TRBJ1-6|TRBV30|TRBD1
CAWSVDRGGSPLHF
TGTGCCTGGAGTGTCGACAGGGGAGGTTCACCCCTCCACTTT
>-|TRBJ1-1|TRBV10-1|TRBD1
CASSTDRQGKAFF
TGCGCCAGCAGTACGGACAGGCAGGGAAAAGCTTTCTTT
>-|TRBJ2-5|TRBV11-3|-
CASSPGKFPQETQYF
TGTGCCAGCAGCCCAGGGAAGTTCCCTCAAGAGACCCAGTACTTC
>-|TRBJ2-7|TRBV28|-
CASSSTAGGMDEQYF
TGTGCCAGCAGTTCGACAGCCGGCGGTATGGACGAGCAGTACTTC
>-|TRBJ1-3|TRBV19|-
CASSTAGNTIYF
TGTGCCAGTAGTACCGCTGGAAACACCATATATTTT
>-|TRBJ2-2|TRBV7-3|-
CASRGLSTGELFF
TGTGCCAGCAGGGGACTCAGCACCGGGGAGCTGTTTTTT
>-|TRBJ2-1|TRBV29-1|-
CSVVTGYLSYNEQFF
TGCAGCGTTGTAACAGGTTACCTCTCCTACAATGAGCAGTTCTTC
>-|TRBJ1-2|TRBV3-1/TRBV3-2|-
CASSQGRFYGYTF
TGTGCCAGCAGCCAAGGGCGGTTCTATGGCTACACCTTC
>-|TRBJ1-3|TRBV18|-
CASSPQRGDGNTIYF
TGTGCCAGCTCACCACAAAGGGGTGATGGAAACACCATATATTTT
>-|TRBJ2-3|TRBV18|TRBD1
CASSRGRGTGHTDTQYF
TGTGCCAGCTCACGGGGACGGGGGACAGGACACACAGATACGCAGTATTTT
>-|TRBJ2-3|TRBV7-8|TRBD2
CASSLGLAGTTDTQYF
TGTGCCAGCAGCTTAGGGCTAGCGGGCACCACAGATACGCAGTATTTT
>-|TRBJ2-5|TRBV9|TRBD2
CASSTRPSGQETQYF
TGTGCCAGCAGCACACGACCTAGCGGCCAAGAGACCCAGTACTTC
>-|TRBJ1-1|TRBV28|-
CASRQDRGRTANTEAFF
TGTGCCAGCAGACAAGATAGGGGTAGGACAGCGAACACTGAAGCTTTCTTT
>-|TRBJ1-2|TRBV2|TRBD1
CASTQRTRGQGAQGYTF
TGTGCCAGCACCCAAAGGACTAGGGGACAGGGGGCGCAGGGCTACACCTTC
>-|TRBJ1-2|TRBV6-5|-
CASSYRGREAGYTF
TGTGCCAGCAGTTACCGTGGCAGGGAGGCTGGCTACACCTTC
>-|TRBJ2-7|TRBV2|-
CASSEAKGGSGEQYF
TGTGCCAGCAGTGAAGCGAAGGGAGGATCGGGCGAGCAGTACTTC
>-|TRBJ2-7|TRBV6-6|TRBD1
CASSYSLDRAYEQYF
TGTGCCAGCAGTTACAGCCTTGACAGGGCCTACGAGCAGTACTTC
>-|TRBJ1-4|TRBV5-1|TRBD1
CASSEGTGEEKLFF
TGCGCCAGCAGCGAGGGGACAGGGGAAGAAAAACTGTTTTTT
>-|TRBJ1-2|TRBV3-1/TRBV3-2|TRBD1
CASSQPTLGTGTGYTF
TGTGCCAGCAGCCAACCCACCCTCGGGACAGGGACTGGCTACACCTTC
>-|TRBJ2-5|TRBV19|TRBD2
CASRRGTSRQETQYF
TGTGCCAGCCGCCGTGGGACTAGCCGACAAGAGACCCAGTACTTC
>few|TRBJ1-5|TRBV19|TRBD1
CASTRVQGRNQPQHF
TGTGCCAGTACCCGCGTACAGGGGCGCAATCAGCCCCAGCATTTT
>-|TRBJ1-5|TRBV18|-
CASSGGSGNQPQHF
TGTGCCAGCTCAGGGGGCTCTGGCAATCAGCCCCAGCATTTT
>-|TRBJ2-3|TRBV5-4|TRBD2
CAGRGGTDTQYF
TGTGCCGGCCGGGGGGGCACAGATACGCAGTATTTT
>-|TRBJ2-7|TRBV4-2|TRBD2
CASSQVGREGEQYF
TGTGCCAGCAGCCAAGTGGGGAGGGAGGGCGAGCAGTACTTC
>once|TRBJ1-1|TRBV5-4|-
CASSLERVVNTEAFF
TGTGCCAGCAGCCTTGAGAGGGTGGTAAACACTGAAGCTTTCTTT
>-|TRBJ2-6|TRBV11-3|-
CASSLDRTTGGANVLTF
TGTGCCAGCAGCTTAGACAGGACTACGGGTGGGGCCAACGTCCTGACTTTC
>-|TRBJ1-5|TRBV12-5|-
CASAQGSNQPQHF
TGTGCTAGTGCCCAGGGGAGCAATCAGCCCCAGCATTTT
>-|TRBJ1-2|TRBV5-1|TRBD1
CASSPSPDRGSNYGYTF
TGCGCCAGCAGCCCGTCGCCCGACAGGGGGTCGAACTATGGCTACACCTTC
>-|TRBJ2-1|TRBV6-5|TRBD1
CASSRTGVLDNEQFF
TGTGCCAGCAGTCGGACAGGGGTGCTTGACAATGAGCAGTTCTTC
>-|TRBJ2-5|TRBV19|TRBD1
CASSIDRGQETQYF
TGTGCCAGTAGTATCGACAGGGGACAAGAGACCCAGTACTTC
>-|TRBJ1-6|TRBV6-2/TRBV6-3|-
CASSYDRSSYNSPLHF
TGTGCCAGCAGTTACGACAGAAGCTCCTATAATTCACCCCTCCACTTT
>-|TRBJ1-1|TRBV7-9|TRBD1
CASSPGTGRGNTEAFF
TGTGCCAGCAGCCCAGGGACAGGCCGGGGTAACACTGAAGCTTTCTTT
>-|TRBJ1-1|TRBV12-3/TRBV12-4|-
CASSPEPVAEAFF
TGTGCCAGCAGTCCCGAACCAGTCGCTGAAGCTTTCTTT
>-|TRBJ2-2|TRBV5-5|-
CASSFQGINTGELFF
TGTGCCAGCAGCTTCCAGGGAATAAACACCGGGGAGCTGTTTTTT
>-|TRBJ2-1|TRBV7-2|TRBD2
CASSLTLAGGGYEQFF
TGTGCCAGCAGCCTCACACTAGCGGGAGGCGGGTATGAGCAGTTCTTC
>-|TRBJ2-1|TRBV5-4|-
CASSENLYNEQFF
TGTGCCAGCAGCGAGAATCTCTACAATGAGCAGTTCTTC
>-|TRBJ1-6|TRBV7-2|-
CASSLGRGYNSPLHF
TGTGCCAGCAGCTTAGGCAGGGGTTATAATTCACCCCTCCACTTT
>few|TRBJ2-2|TRBV11-2|TRBD1
CASSPDRDYTGELFF
TGTGCCAGCAGCCCGGACAGGGACTACACCGGGGAGCTGTTTTTT
>-|TRBJ2-7|TRBV19|-
CASSIAASERLYEQYF
TGTGCCAGTAGTATAGCCGCTTCAGAGCGGCTCTACGAGCAGTACTTC
>once|TRBJ1-4|TRBV5-6|TRBD1
CASSPQGALEKLFF
TGTGCCAGCAGCCCACAGGGGGCTCTTGAAAAACTGTTTTTT
>-|TRBJ1-3|TRBV28|TRBD1
CASSLTTGGGRNTIYF
TGTGCCAGCAGTTTAACGACAGGGGGCGGGAGAAACACCATATATTTT
>-|TRBJ1-1|TRBV10-3|TRBD1
CAIRGQGSGNTEAFF
TGTGCCATCAGAGGACAGGGGTCAGGGAACACTGAAGCTTTCTTT